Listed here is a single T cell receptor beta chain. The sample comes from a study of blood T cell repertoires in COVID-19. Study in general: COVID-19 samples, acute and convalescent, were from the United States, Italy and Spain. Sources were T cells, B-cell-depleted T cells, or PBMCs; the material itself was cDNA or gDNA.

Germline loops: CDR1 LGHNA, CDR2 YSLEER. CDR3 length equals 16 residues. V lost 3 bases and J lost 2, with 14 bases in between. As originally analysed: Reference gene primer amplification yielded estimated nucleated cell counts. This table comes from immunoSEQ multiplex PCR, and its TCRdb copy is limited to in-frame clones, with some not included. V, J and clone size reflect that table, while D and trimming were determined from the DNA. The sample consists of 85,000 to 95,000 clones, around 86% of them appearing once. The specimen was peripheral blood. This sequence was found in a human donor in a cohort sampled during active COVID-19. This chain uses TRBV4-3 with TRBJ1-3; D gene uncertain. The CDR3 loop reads CASSQSTMRPGNTIYF. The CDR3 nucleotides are TGCGCCAGCAGCCAGTCGACTATGAGGCCTGGAAACACCATATATTTT.